This T cell receptor beta chain was identified during a study of cytomegalovirus exposure and HLA in healthy donors. For the study at large: Earlier results showed 117 million unique TCR beta sequences derived from 150 million to 200 million T cells. Overall study findings and caveats: Compared with the roughly 700-donor mean, an Asian-associated ancestry cluster reportedly had fewer N-insertions, according to a later analysis.

The PCR made use of 60 Vbeta and 13 Jbeta primers. Clones were sequenced by immunoSEQ multiplex PCR, and TCRdb holds only the in-frame ones, with some missing. Here the sample spans roughly 130,000 clones, 82% being singletons. This clone has just a few counts. As yet, its antigen is unknown. Germline lookup yields CDR1 LNHNV and CDR2 YYDKDF (reference sequence). The CDR3 runs 18 residues. V lost 0 bases and J lost 3; bases outside the gene matches: 11. The sequenced sample was PBMCs. The chain has TRBV15 and TRBJ2-3; the match to TRBD2 covers 8 bases. The receptor was derived from a male donor in good health and CMV-seropositive. CDR3 sequence: CATSRDPWTSRRTDTQYF. DNA for the CDR3: TGTGCCACCAGCAGAGATCCTTGGACTAGCCGAAGGACAGATACGCAGTATTTT.